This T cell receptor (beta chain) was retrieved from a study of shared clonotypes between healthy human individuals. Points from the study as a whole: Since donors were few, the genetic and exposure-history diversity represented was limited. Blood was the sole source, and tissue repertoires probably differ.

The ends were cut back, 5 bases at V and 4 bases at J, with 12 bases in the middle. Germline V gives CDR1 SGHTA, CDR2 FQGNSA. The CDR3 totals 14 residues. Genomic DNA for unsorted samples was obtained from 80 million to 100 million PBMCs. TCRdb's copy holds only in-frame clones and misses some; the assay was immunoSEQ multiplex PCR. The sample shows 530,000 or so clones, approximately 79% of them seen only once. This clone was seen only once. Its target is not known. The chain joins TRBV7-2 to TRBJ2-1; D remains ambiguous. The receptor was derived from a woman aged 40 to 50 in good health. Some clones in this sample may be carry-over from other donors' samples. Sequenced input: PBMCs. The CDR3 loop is CASSAPAQYNEQFF. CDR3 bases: TGTGCCAGCAGCGCTCCGGCGCAGTACAATGAGCAGTTCTTC.